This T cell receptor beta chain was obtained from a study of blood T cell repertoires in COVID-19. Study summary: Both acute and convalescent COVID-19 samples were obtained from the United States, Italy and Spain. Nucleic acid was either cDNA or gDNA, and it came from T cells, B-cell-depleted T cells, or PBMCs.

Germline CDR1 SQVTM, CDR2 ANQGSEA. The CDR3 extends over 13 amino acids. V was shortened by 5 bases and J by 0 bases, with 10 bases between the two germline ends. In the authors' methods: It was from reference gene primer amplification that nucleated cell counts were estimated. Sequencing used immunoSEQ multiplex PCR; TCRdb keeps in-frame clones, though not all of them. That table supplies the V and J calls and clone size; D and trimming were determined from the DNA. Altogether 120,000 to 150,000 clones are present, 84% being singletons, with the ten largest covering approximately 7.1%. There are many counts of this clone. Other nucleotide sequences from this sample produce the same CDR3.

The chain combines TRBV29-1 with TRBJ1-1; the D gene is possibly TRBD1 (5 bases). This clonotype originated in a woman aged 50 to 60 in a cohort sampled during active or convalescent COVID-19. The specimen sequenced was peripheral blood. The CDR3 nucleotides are TGCAGCGTTTCTGGGGCGCTGAACACTGAAGCTTTCTTT. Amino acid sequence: CSVSGALNTEAFF. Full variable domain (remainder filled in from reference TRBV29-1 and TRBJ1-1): SAVISQKPSRDICQRGTSLTIQCQVDSQVTMMFWYRQQPGQSLTLIATANQGSEATYESGFVIDKFPISRPNLTFSTLTVSNMSPEDSSIYLCSVSGALNTEAFFGQGTRLTVV.